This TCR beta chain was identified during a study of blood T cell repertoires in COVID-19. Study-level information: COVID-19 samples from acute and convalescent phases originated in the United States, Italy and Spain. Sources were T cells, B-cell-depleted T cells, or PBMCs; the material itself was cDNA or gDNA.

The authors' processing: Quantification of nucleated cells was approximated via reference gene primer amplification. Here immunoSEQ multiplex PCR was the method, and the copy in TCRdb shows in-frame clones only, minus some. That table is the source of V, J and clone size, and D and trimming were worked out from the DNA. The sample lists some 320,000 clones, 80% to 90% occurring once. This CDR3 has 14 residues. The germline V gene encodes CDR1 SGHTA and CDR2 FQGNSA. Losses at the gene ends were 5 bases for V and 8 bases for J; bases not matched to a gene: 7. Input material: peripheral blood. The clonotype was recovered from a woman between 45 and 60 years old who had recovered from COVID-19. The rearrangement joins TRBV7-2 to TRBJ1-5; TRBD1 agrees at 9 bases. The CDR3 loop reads CASSVQGAREPQHF. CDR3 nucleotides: TGTGCCAGCAGCGTACAGGGGGCTCGGGAGCCCCAGCATTTT.